This TCR beta chain originates from a study of blood T cell repertoires in COVID-19. Study-wide background: In Cohort 3, a recovered donor had either two negative PCRs, clearance, or symptom resolution. Italy, Spain and the United States were the sources of the convalescent and acute COVID-19 samples.

Profiled with immunoSEQ multiplex PCR; TCRdb holds only in-frame clones, not every one. The profile shows approximately 210,000 clones, around 86% of them singletons. Germline CDR1 is SGHRS and CDR2 is YFSETQ. The CDR3 runs 13 residues. V lost 4 bases, J lost 3 bases, and 10 bases lay in between. Assignments of participants to cohorts depended upon their own reported clinical history. The origin of this receptor is a man aged 25-45 years in a cohort exposed to, infected with or recovered from COVID-19 (not recorded which). V is TRBV5-1 and J is TRBJ1-1; D not certain. The sample consisted of PBMCs or T cells enriched from blood (not recorded which). The CDR3 coding sequence is TGCGCCAGCAGCCGGGTCGGGGACACTGAAGCTTTCTTT. It specifies CASSRVGDTEAFF.